One and the same sample provided the 21 T cell receptor beta chains below, sequenced in a study of T-cell memory formation after mild COVID-19. MiXCR, run by TCRdb on the 5' RACE reads, gives a single entry per CDR3 protein. This sample yields about 270,000 distinct CDR3 sequences, of which roughly 17% are seen a single time; 20% to 25% belongs to the top ten. Material: PBMCs or a T cell subset sorted from them (not recorded which). The receptors were gathered from a man aged 18 to 29 who had mild COVID-19 (a few samples of this study predate the infection). Cell type and time point are not known.

The rearrangement links TRBV20-1 to TRBJ2-3, with 9 nucleotides matching TRBD1. CDR1 is DFQATT and CDR2 is SNEGSKA in the germline V gene (reference sequence). The CDR3 is made up of 14 amino acids. With 6 bases clipped from V and 3 bases from J, the junction kept 7 bases outside the gene matches. The CDR3 DNA follows: TGCAGTGCAGTCCCGGGACAGGGAACAGATACGCAGTATTTT. Encoded protein: CSAVPGQGTDTQYF.

The chain carries TRBV4-1 and TRBJ2-3, with 15 positions matching TRBD2. Per germline, CDR1 MGHRA and CDR2 YSYEKL. Trimming removed 0 bases from V and 6 bases from J; junction bases left unmatched: 1. The CDR3 sequence is 16 residues long. CDR3 region: CASSQDGLAGGDTQYF. In DNA form, the CDR3 reads TGCGCCAGCAGCCAAGACGGACTAGCGGGGGGGGATACGCAGTATTTT.

The sample holds a few counts of this clonotype. The genes are TRBV12-3 or TRBV12-4 and TRBJ1-1; weak D call: TRBD1 (5 bases). This CDR3 spans 15 amino acids. V was clipped by 2 bases and J by 4 bases, with 14 bases between them. CDR3 sequence (DNA): TGTGCCAGCAGTTTAAACGGGGGGGGAAGCACTGAAGCTTTCTTT. This encodes CASSLNGGGSTEAFF.

The V gene is TRBV24-1, the J gene TRBJ2-1; 10 bases are a match to TRBD1. The V and J ends lost 3 bases and 6 bases, in that order; junction bases with no gene match: 7. CDR1 KGHDR and CDR2 SFDVKD come from the germline V gene. The CDR3 covers 16 residues. The CDR3 loop is CATSDPRDRGSNEQFF. The CDR3 nucleotides read TGTGCCACCAGTGATCCACGGGACAGGGGATCCAATGAGCAGTTCTTC.

This clonotype was observed many times. The rearrangement links TRBV27 to TRBJ2-3; TRBD2 matches at 9 bases. The germline CDR1 and CDR2 sequences are MNHEY and SMNVEV (reference sequence). This CDR3 is built from 16 residues. After removal of 3 bases from V and 5 bases from J, the junction contained 9 bases not matched to a gene. The DNA of the CDR3 is TGTGCCAGCAGTTTCATGTTTCCAGCGGGGGGAGATACGCAGTATTTT. This codes for CASSFMFPAGGDTQYF.

This clonotype showed up just a few times. This rearrangement joins TRBV30 to TRBJ2-3, with TRBD2 as a possible D gene (5 bases). Trimming left V 1 base short and J 4 bases short, with 15 bases between. The V gene's germline CDR1 is GTSNPN and CDR2 SVGIG (reference sequence). The CDR3 has 15 residues. In nucleotides, the CDR3 is TGTGCCTGGAGTGAGGGAGCCTCTAGTCCAGATACGCAGTATTTT. Its protein product is CAWSEGASSPDTQYF. The full variable domain, its missing parts supplied by reference TRBV30 and TRBJ2-3, is SQTIHQWPATLVQPVGSPLSLECTVEGTSNPNLYWYRQAAGRGLQLLFYSVGIGQISSEVPQNLSASRPQDRQFILSSKKLLLSDSGFYLCAWSEGASSPDTQYFGPGTRLTVL.

This clonotype was observed a few times. The rearrangement uses TRBV9 and TRBJ2-6; 10 bases map to TRBD1. CDR3 length: 18 residues. Germline V CDR1 and CDR2: SGDLS, YYNGEE. J was trimmed by 0 bases and V by 4 bases; bases with no gene match: 7. CDR3 residues: CASSYTDRGDSGANVLTF. CDR3 bases: TGTGCCAGCAGCTACACGGACAGGGGGGACTCTGGGGCCAACGTCCTGACTTTC.

This clonotype has more than one count but fewer than ten. V usage is TRBV7-2 and J usage is TRBJ2-5; D is perhaps TRBD2 (5 bases). This CDR3 spans 15 amino acids. Per germline, CDR1 SGHTA and CDR2 FQGNSA. Trimming stripped 4 bases from V and 5 bases from J, with 17 bases between. This CDR3 reads CASSSGPKERETQYF. CDR3 in DNA: TGTGCCAGCAGCTCCGGACCGAAAGAGCGGGAGACCCAGTACTTC. Combining the CDR3 with reference TRBV7-2 and TRBJ2-5 gives the whole variable domain GAGVSQSPSNKVTEKGKDVELRCDPISGHTALYWYRQSLGQGLEFLIYFQGNSAPDKSGLPSDRFSAERTGGSVSTLTIQRTQQEDSAVYLCASSSGPKERETQYFGPGTRLLVL.

The chain combines TRBV9 with TRBJ2-1; 7 nucleotides match TRBD1. J was trimmed by 8 bases and V by 2 bases; bases with no gene match: 7. Looked up from germline, CDR1 is SGDLS and CDR2 is YYNGEE. CDR3 length equals 14 residues. CDR3 bases: TGTGCCAGCAGCGTTGAGGGGCAGGGGGATGAGCAGTTCTTC. Translated, it gives CASSVEGQGDEQFF.

This clonotype has a handful of counts. V gene TRBV27 combines with J gene TRBJ2-7, with D tentatively TRBD2 (6 bases). The CDR3 sequence is 16 residues long. Trimming pared 5 bases from V and 4 bases from J, leaving 21 bases between. CDR1 is MNHEY, CDR2 SMNVEV, per germline (reference sequence). CDR3 amino acids: CASSPHGRGGAYEQYV. The CDR3 DNA reads as TGTGCCAGCAGTCCCCACGGGAGAGGCGGGGCATACGAGCAGTACGTC.

The J gene is TRBJ2-5, the V gene TRBV7-2, with 9 nucleotides matching TRBD1. The germline gives CDR1 SGHTA, CDR2 FQGNSA. The CDR3 sequence is 14 residues long. The J segment lost 5 bases and the V segment lost 5 bases, leaving 6 bases of the junction unmatched. Here the CDR3 DNA reads TGTGCCAGCAGCGACAGGGGGTGGGACGAGACCCAGTACTTC. Protein: CASSDRGWDETQYF.

V is TRBV6-5 and J is TRBJ1-5; the D is unclear. Trimming shortened V by 6 bases and J by 3 bases, and 15 bases separated the two germline ends. CDR3 size: 15 residues. Germline CDR1 and CDR2: MNHEY and SVGAGI. The CDR3 region has the DNA TGTGCCAGCAGCACGTCTCACAGCCCCAATCAGCCCCAGCATTTT. Translating it yields CASSTSHSPNQPQHF.

This clonotype was observed a handful of times. The chain recombines TRBV24-1 with TRBJ1-2, with a possible D match to TRBD1 (5 bases). The CDR3 extends over 14 amino acids. Trimming stripped 3 bases from V and 5 bases from J, with 12 bases between. CDR1 is KGHDR, CDR2 SFDVKD, per germline. This chain's CDR3 is CATSDDGTDYGYTF. The DNA for the CDR3 is TGTGCCACCAGTGATGACGGGACGGATTATGGCTACACCTTC.

This clonotype has more than one count but fewer than ten. The rearrangement links TRBV4-3 to TRBJ1-1, with 8 bases aligning to TRBD1. The CDR3 loop spans 13 amino acids. V was pared by 1 base and J by 6 bases, with 1 base of the junction left unmatched. Germline values: CDR1 LGHNA, CDR2 YSLEER. CDR3 sequence (DNA): TGCGCCAGCAGCCAAGGACAGGGGTCTGAAGCTTTCTTT. Protein product: CASSQGQGSEAFF.

This clonotype has just a few counts. V and J are TRBV12-3 or TRBV12-4 and TRBJ1-1; D remains unclear. This CDR3 has 13 residues. Trimming removed 2 bases at V and 7 bases at J, with 11 bases between. The CDR3 loop is CASSLRGESEAFF. Written as DNA, the CDR3 is TGTGCCAGCAGTTTACGGGGAGAGAGTGAAGCTTTCTTT.

This clonotype was counted only a few times. The chain combines TRBV18 with TRBJ1-2; no clear D gene. V lost 8 bases, J lost 2 bases, and 18 bases lay in between. Germline V gives CDR1 KGHSH, CDR2 LQKENI. CDR3 size: 15 residues. The CDR3 loop is CASHNSDTANYGYTF. The CDR3 DNA is TGTGCCAGCCACAACAGCGATACCGCCAACTATGGCTACACCTTC.

This clonotype turned up a few times. This sequence joins TRBV12-3 or TRBV12-4 and TRBJ2-2; 7 positions agree with TRBD1. There are 15 residues in the CDR3. With V trimmed by 6 bases and J by 5 bases, 9 bases remained unmatched. The CDR3 sequence is CASRNRDRVTGELFF. CDR3 bases: TGTGCCAGCAGGAACAGGGACAGAGTTACCGGGGAGCTGTTTTTT.

This rearrangement joins TRBV6-5 to TRBJ1-2; D is perhaps TRBD1 (5 bases). The CDR3 length is 20 residues. V gave up 2 bases and J gave up 0 bases, with 25 bases separating them. Germline V gene lookup returns CDR1 MNHEY and CDR2 SVGAGI. CDR3 nucleotides: TGTGCCAGCAGTTACACTCCTACACTCCAGACAGCTCCAGCTAACTATGGCTACACCTTC. This encodes CASSYTPTLQTAPANYGYTF.

The rearrangement joins TRBV7-9 to TRBJ1-2; unclear D gene. V was shortened by 4 bases and J by 0 bases, with 12 bases between the two germline ends. The CDR3 length is 15 residues. From germline, CDR1 is SEHNR and CDR2 FQNEAQ (reference sequence). The DNA for the CDR3 is TGTGCCAGCAGCTCCTCTGGTACAGCTAACTATGGCTACACCTTC. Residues: CASSSSGTANYGYTF.

In its sample, this clonotype was seen a few times. The chain combines TRBV6-5 with TRBJ1-5; the D gene is possibly TRBD1 (5 bases). V was shortened by 5 bases and J by 0 bases, with 17 bases between the two germline ends. The CDR3 runs 17 residues. CDR1 and CDR2 (germline): MNHEY, SVGAGI. The CDR3 bases are TGTGCCAGCAGTCCCAGAACCGGGACTTATAGCAATCAGCCCCAGCATTTT. Amino acid sequence: CASSPRTGTYSNQPQHF.

The chain links TRBV15 to TRBJ2-7; no clear D. CDR3 length equals 13 residues. Germline CDR1 reads LNHNV; CDR2 reads YYDKDF (reference sequence). V was clipped by 1 base and J by 3 bases, with 7 bases between them. Written as DNA, the CDR3 is TGTGCCACCAGCAGAGGATGGGGCTACGAGCAGTACGTC. Protein sequence: CATSRGWGYEQYV.